Listed below are T cell receptor beta chains from one sample, sequenced in a study of cytomegalovirus exposure and HLA in healthy donors. TCRdb's copy holds only in-frame clones and misses some; the assay was immunoSEQ multiplex PCR. Counted here are roughly 150,000 clones, nearly 80% occurring once; the ten biggest clones make up around 0.7%. The source material was PBMCs. Every receptor here comes from a male donor in good health and CMV-seronegative. CDR3s include the opening cysteine and the closing phenylalanine or tryptophan. The order of the fields is clone size, D gene, V gene, J gene, CDR3 DNA, CDR3 protein. D genes are given only for firm matches. The listing skips clone size in some rows; elsewhere it reads once, few, many or a size class.

NA	NA	TRBV28	TRBJ1-1	TGTGCCAGCGTACTCTGGGAACAGGGCTTTAACACTGAAGCTTTCTTT	CASVLWEQGFNTEAFF
NA	NA	TRBV11-3	TRBJ2-5	TGTGCCAGCAGCTTAGTAGCGGAAGAGACCCAGTACTTC	CASSLVAEETQYF
few	TRBD1	TRBV4-3	TRBJ1-2	TGCGCCAGCAGCCAAGGCGGGACAGGGAGTCATGGCTACACCTTC	CASSQGGTGSHGYTF
NA	NA	TRBV6-5	TRBJ1-2	TGTGCCAGCAGCCCTCCGGGACAACCCAACTATGGCTACACCTTC	CASSPPGQPNYGYTF
NA	NA	TRBV4-1	TRBJ1-2	TGCGCCAGCAGCCAAGATGGGGGGTGGGACTATGGCTACACCTTC	CASSQDGGWDYGYTF
few	NA	TRBV7-2	TRBJ1-1	TGTGCCAGCAGCTTATTGGGCCAGAACACTGAAGCTTTCTTT	CASSLLGQNTEAFF
NA	TRBD2	TRBV27	TRBJ2-3	TGTGCCAGCAGTTCGACTAGCGGGAGCCTTGATACGCAGTATTTT	CASSSTSGSLDTQYF
NA	TRBD1	TRBV5-8	TRBJ1-5	TGTGCCAGCAGCTTGGGCCAGGGGGCTATAGCAAATCAGCCCCAGCATTTT	CASSLGQGAIANQPQHF
NA	NA	TRBV6-5	TRBJ1-5	TGTGCCAGCAGCTGGGGGGTCAATCAGCCCCAGCATTTT	CASSWGVNQPQHF
NA	TRBD1	TRBV5-5	TRBJ1-5	TGTGCCAGCAGCCGCGGAGGGGGCGCGGAGCAGCCCCAGCATTTT	CASSRGGGAEQPQHF
NA	NA	TRBV30	TRBJ1-1	TGTGCCTGGCACCCGGGGGGATCGTACACTGAAGCTTTCTTT	CAWHPGGSYTEAFF
NA	TRBD2	TRBV6-6	TRBJ2-7	TGTGCCAGCAGTTACTCGACTAGCGGGTCCTACGAGCAGTACTTC	CASSYSTSGSYEQYF
NA	TRBD2	TRBV4-1	TRBJ2-7	TGCGCCAGCAGCGCTACTAGCGGGAGGTACGAGCAGTACTTC	CASSATSGRYEQYF
NA	TRBD1	TRBV9	TRBJ1-2	TGTGCCAGCAGCGTCCAGGGGACAGGGTCAGGCTACACCTTC	CASSVQGTGSGYTF
NA	NA	TRBV7-2	TRBJ2-7	TGTGCCAGCAGCGCCGCCTTGGCCGTCTACGAGCAGTACTTC	CASSAALAVYEQYF
NA	NA	TRBV11-3	TRBJ1-1	TGTGCCAGCAGGACAGGCCTCATGAACACTGAAGCTTTCTTT	CASRTGLMNTEAFF
NA	NA	TRBV4-2	TRBJ2-3	TGTGCCAGCAGCCAAGGAGTGGGGGGAGCAGATACGCAGTATTTT	CASSQGVGGADTQYF
NA	NA	TRBV30	TRBJ2-3	TGTGCCTGGAGTGGTTGGAACGGAGCCTTCACAGATACGCAGTATTTT	CAWSGWNGAFTDTQYF
NA	TRBD1	TRBV9	TRBJ1-4	TGTGCCAGCAGCGTAGGGGGGACAGGAGCAACTAATGAAAAACTGTTTTTT	CASSVGGTGATNEKLFF
NA	TRBD2	TRBV5-1	TRBJ2-5	TGCGCCAGCAGCTTGCGAGGACTAGAGGGAGAGACCCAGTACTTC	CASSLRGLEGETQYF
NA	NA	TRBV27	TRBJ2-1	TGTGCCAGCAGAGGTTACGGGACTCTCAATGAGCAGTTCTTC	CASRGYGTLNEQFF
NA	NA	TRBV18	TRBJ1-1	TGTGCCAGCTCAACCACGTCCGGGGACACTGAAGCTTTCTTT	CASSTTSGDTEAFF
NA	NA	TRBV6-6	TRBJ2-7	TGTGCCATCAGCCCCCGGCAGGGGAATCGCGAGCAGTACTTC	CAISPRQGNREQYF
NA	NA	TRBV27	TRBJ1-6	TGTGCCAGCAGTGCCGGGCAGCCATCCGAGGGATCACCCCTCCACTTT	CASSAGQPSEGSPLHF
few	TRBD2	TRBV7-9	TRBJ2-3	TGTGCCAGCAACCGGGGGGGCGCAGATACGCAGTATTTT	CASNRGGADTQYF
NA	TRBD2	TRBV6-1	TRBJ2-2	TGTGCCAGCAGTGAGGGAACTAGCGCCTACACCGGGGAGCTGTTTTTT	CASSEGTSAYTGELFF
NA	NA	TRBV5-4	TRBJ2-5	TGTGCCAGCAGCCTTCCCTTCAGTGGAGCAGAGACCCAGTACTTC	CASSLPFSGAETQYF
NA	NA	TRBV19	TRBJ1-2	TGTGCCAGCCTACCCCAGGGGATCAGCTATGGCTACACCTTC	CASLPQGISYGYTF
once	TRBD1	TRBV5-6	TRBJ1-2	TGTGCCAGCAGCTCCCGGACAGGGAGGGCTAACTATGGCTACACCTTC	CASSSRTGRANYGYTF
NA	TRBD1	TRBV5-4	TRBJ2-7	TGTGCCAGCAGCTCGACAGGGCTCGAGCAGTACTTC	CASSSTGLEQYF
NA	TRBD2	TRBV10-3	TRBJ2-1	TGTGCCATCAGTGAGTCGGCTAGCGGGAGGGTAAGCTCCTACAATGAGCAGTTCTTC	CAISESASGRVSSYNEQFF
few	NA	TRBV27	TRBJ1-4	TGTGCCAGCAGTTTAGAGGGTCGAGAAAAACTGTTTTTT	CASSLEGREKLFF
NA	NA	TRBV18	TRBJ1-6	TGTGCCAGCTCACCCGCGAGCTCCTATAATTCACCCCTCCACTTT	CASSPASSYNSPLHF
NA	TRBD1	TRBV7-9	TRBJ1-6	TGTGCCAGCAGCTTAAGCGGACAGGGGGCGGATTCACCCCTCCACTTT	CASSLSGQGADSPLHF
once	TRBD1	TRBV7-2	TRBJ2-3	TGTGCCAGCAGAAGACGGGACAGGGGGTTCACAGATACGCAGTATTTT	CASRRRDRGFTDTQYF
once	TRBD2	TRBV7-9	TRBJ2-5	TGTTCCAGCAACCTGGGGGCTAGCGGGAGGTGGGATGGAGAGACCCAGTACTTC	CSSNLGASGRWDGETQYF
NA	TRBD1	TRBV29-1	TRBJ1-1	TGCAGCGCCCGGGACAGGGGGCGAGTCACTGAAGCTTTCTTT	CSARDRGRVTEAFF
NA	TRBD1	TRBV6-5	TRBJ1-1	TGTGCCAGCAGGACGGGGACAGGATCAACTGAAGCTTTCTTT	CASRTGTGSTEAFF
NA	TRBD1	TRBV7-6	TRBJ1-1	TGTGCCAGCAGCGAAGGACAGGGCATGAACACTGAAGCTTTCTTT	CASSEGQGMNTEAFF
NA	NA	TRBV5-6	TRBJ1-1	TGTGCCAGCAGCTTGGGGGCAGGGAACACTGAAGCTTTCTTT	CASSLGAGNTEAFF